This is a list of T cell receptor beta chains from one sample in a study of shared clonotypes between healthy human individuals. Sequencing was performed with immunoSEQ multiplex PCR; in TCRdb, only in-frame clones are kept and a portion is missing. The data hold around 2.3 million clones, with nearly 97% observed a single time. What was sequenced was naive CD4+ T cells sorted from blood. These TCRs come from a man younger than 30 in good health. Each CDR3 is given with its conserved first and last residue. The order of the fields is D gene, clone size, CDR3 length, J gene, V gene, CDR3 DNA, CDR3 protein. The D gene is left open where the match is weak. Not all rows give a size; the values are once, few, many and, for expanded clones, a class.

D: NA; size: NA; length: 15; J: TRBJ2-5; V: TRBV5-1; DNA: TGCGCCAGCAGACCGACTAGTAGTGAACAAGAGACCCAGTACTTC; CDR3: CASRPTSSEQETQYF
D: NA; size: NA; length: 16; J: TRBJ1-5; V: TRBV10-1; DNA: TGCGCCAGCAGTGAGCTATCAGGGGCGAGCAATCAGCCCCAGCATTTT; CDR3: CASSELSGASNQPQHF
D: NA; size: NA; length: 15; J: TRBJ1-1; V: TRBV10-3; DNA: TGTGCCATCAGTGAGGCTGGCAGGGCGTCAACTGAAGCTTTCTTT; CDR3: CAISEAGRASTEAFF
D: TRBD1; size: NA; length: 15; J: TRBJ2-7; V: TRBV9; DNA: TGTGCCAGCAGCGCGGCGGGACAGGACCCCGGCGAGCAGTACTTC; CDR3: CASSAAGQDPGEQYF
D: NA; size: NA; length: 13; J: TRBJ1-1; V: TRBV10-3; DNA: TGTGCCATTCAAGACAGAATGAACACTGAAGCTTTCTTT; CDR3: CAIQDRMNTEAFF
D: NA; size: NA; length: 15; J: TRBJ1-5; V: TRBV5-1; DNA: TGCGCCAGCAGCTTGGACGGTAGGTTCGGTCAGCCCCAGCATTTT; CDR3: CASSLDGRFGQPQHF
D: NA; size: NA; length: 12; J: TRBJ2-3; V: TRBV5-1; DNA: TGCGCCAGCAGTCAAGAGACAGATACGCAGTATTTT; CDR3: CASSQETDTQYF
D: NA; size: NA; length: 12; J: TRBJ1-6; V: TRBV30; DNA: TGTGCCTGGACCCCGGGTACCTCACCCCTCCACTTT; CDR3: CAWTPGTSPLHF
D: TRBD1; size: NA; length: 16; J: TRBJ2-2; V: TRBV18; DNA: TGTGCCAGCTCACCACGGACAGGGTCGAACACCGGGGAGCTGTTTTTT; CDR3: CASSPRTGSNTGELFF
D: NA; size: NA; length: 16; J: TRBJ2-1; V: TRBV5-1; DNA: TGCGCCAGCAGCTTGGCGGAGGAGGGGCCCTACAATGAGCAGTTCTTC; CDR3: CASSLAEEGPYNEQFF
D: NA; size: once; length: 14; J: TRBJ2-3; V: TRBV11-3; DNA: TGTGCCAGCAGCTTGGACTACCCGGCGGATACGCAGTATTTT; CDR3: CASSLDYPADTQYF
D: NA; size: NA; length: 13; J: TRBJ1-1; V: TRBV4-1; DNA: TGCGCCAGCAGCCAAGCGAGTTACACTGAAGCTTTCTTT; CDR3: CASSQASYTEAFF
D: NA; size: NA; length: 16; J: TRBJ1-6; V: TRBV2; DNA: TGTGCCAGCAAAGTTCGGCAGTCTAGTTATAATTCACCCCTCCACTTT; CDR3: CASKVRQSSYNSPLHF
D: NA; size: NA; length: 16; J: TRBJ1-1; V: TRBV5-1; DNA: TGCGCCAGCAGCTGGGGTTCGGTACAGGGAGGTACTGAAGCTTTCTTT; CDR3: CASSWGSVQGGTEAFF
D: TRBD1; size: NA; length: 18; J: TRBJ2-5; V: TRBV7-9; DNA: TGTGCCAGCAGCTCGAAGGTTAAACAGGGGATTAGGGAAGAGACCCAGTACTTC; CDR3: CASSSKVKQGIREETQYF
D: TRBD2; size: NA; length: 15; J: TRBJ2-2; V: TRBV2; DNA: TGTGCCAGCAGTTTAGCGGGGGTCAACACCGGGGAGCTGTTTTTT; CDR3: CASSLAGVNTGELFF
D: TRBD2; size: NA; length: 15; J: TRBJ2-7; V: TRBV6-5; DNA: TGTGCCAGCAGTCACCTATTAGCGGGAGTGCACGAGCAGTACTTC; CDR3: CASSHLLAGVHEQYF
D: NA; size: NA; length: 14; J: TRBJ2-7; V: TRBV2; DNA: TGTGCCAGCAGTATTACAGGGATGGCTGGGGAGCAGTACTTC; CDR3: CASSITGMAGEQYF
D: TRBD2; size: NA; length: 15; J: TRBJ2-5; V: TRBV2; DNA: TGTGCCAGCGGACGGGAGGGCCTGGGGGGAGAGACCCAGTACTTC; CDR3: CASGREGLGGETQYF
D: TRBD2; size: NA; length: 14; J: TRBJ2-3; V: TRBV5-1; DNA: TGCGCCAGCAGCCCAGCGGGGGGCTCAGATACGCAGTATTTT; CDR3: CASSPAGGSDTQYF
D: NA; size: once; length: 13; J: TRBJ2-7; V: TRBV5-6; DNA: TGTGCCAGCAGCTTTGGGGGGCCGTACGAGCAGTACTTC; CDR3: CASSFGGPYEQYF
D: NA; size: NA; length: 14; J: TRBJ1-4; V: TRBV5-1; DNA: TGCGCCAGCAGCTTCCCAGGGGCAGGTGAAAAACTGTTTTTT; CDR3: CASSFPGAGEKLFF
D: NA; size: NA; length: 13; J: TRBJ1-1; V: TRBV30; DNA: TGTGCCTGGAAGTTTCCGGTTAACACTGAAGCTTTCTTT; CDR3: CAWKFPVNTEAFF
D: TRBD1; size: NA; length: 16; J: TRBJ1-2; V: TRBV7-8; DNA: TGTGCCAGCAGCGTCCGGGACAGGGGGACTGACTATGGCTACACCTTC; CDR3: CASSVRDRGTDYGYTF
D: NA; size: NA; length: 15; J: TRBJ2-1; V: TRBV6-4; DNA: TGTGCCAGCAGTGACGACAGCCCTTATCGGAATGAGCAGTTCTTC; CDR3: CASSDDSPYRNEQFF
D: NA; size: NA; length: 18; J: TRBJ1-6; V: TRBV7-8; DNA: TGTGCCAGCAGCCCGGTGGAGGCCATGGGCTCCTATAATTCACCCCTCCACTTT; CDR3: CASSPVEAMGSYNSPLHF
D: TRBD2; size: NA; length: 15; J: TRBJ2-7; V: TRBV10-3; DNA: TGTGCCATCGGCCTCCTAGCGGGAGGCCCCTACGAGCAGTACTTC; CDR3: CAIGLLAGGPYEQYF
D: NA; size: few; length: 12; J: TRBJ2-7; V: TRBV18; DNA: TGTGCCAGCTCACGGAGCTCCTACGAGCAGTACTTC; CDR3: CASSRSSYEQYF
D: NA; size: NA; length: 13; J: TRBJ1-1; V: TRBV14; DNA: TGTGCCAGCAGCCAAGGGCCCAACACTGAAGCTTTCTTT; CDR3: CASSQGPNTEAFF
D: NA; size: NA; length: 15; J: TRBJ2-1; V: TRBV28; DNA: TGTGCCAGCATTAATAGCGGCGGCTCCTACAATGAGCAGTTCTTC; CDR3: CASINSGGSYNEQFF
D: NA; size: NA; length: 11; J: TRBJ1-1; V: TRBV20-1; DNA: TGCAGTGCTACTCTGGCACTCGAAGCTTTCTTT; CDR3: CSATLALEAFF
D: NA; size: NA; length: 14; J: TRBJ2-3; V: TRBV5-1; DNA: TGCGCCAGCACCGTAGGGGGGCTGGCAGATACGCAGTATTTT; CDR3: CASTVGGLADTQYF
D: NA; size: NA; length: 15; J: TRBJ1-3; V: TRBV6-6; DNA: TGTGCCAGCAGTTACGGTTCGGGGCAGGGAAACACCATATATTTT; CDR3: CASSYGSGQGNTIYF
D: NA; size: few; length: 13; J: TRBJ1-3; V: TRBV5-1; DNA: TGCGCCAGCAGCTTGGGGTCTGGAAACACCATATATTTT; CDR3: CASSLGSGNTIYF
D: NA; size: NA; length: 14; J: TRBJ1-2; V: TRBV5-6; DNA: TGTGCCAGCAGTTGGGCAGGACCAAACTATGGCTACACCTTC; CDR3: CASSWAGPNYGYTF
D: NA; size: NA; length: 13; J: TRBJ1-5; V: TRBV6-5; DNA: TGTGCCAGCAGCTTGGGGGGGGGACAGCCCCAGCATTTT; CDR3: CASSLGGGQPQHF
D: TRBD1; size: NA; length: 15; J: TRBJ2-7; V: TRBV28; DNA: TGTGCCAGCAGTGGGCCGGGACAGGGGGCGAGCGAGCAGTACTTC; CDR3: CASSGPGQGASEQYF
D: NA; size: NA; length: 14; J: TRBJ2-7; V: TRBV9; DNA: TGTGCCAGCAGCGTAGGACAGGGAGGATACGAGCAGTACTTC; CDR3: CASSVGQGGYEQYF
D: NA; size: once; length: 13; J: TRBJ1-2; V: TRBV2; DNA: TGTGCCAGCACCCTCCGGGACGGGTATGGCTACACCTTC; CDR3: CASTLRDGYGYTF
D: TRBD1; size: NA; length: 15; J: TRBJ1-1; V: TRBV6-6; DNA: TGTGCCAGCAGTTGGGGCGAGGACAGGGACACTGAAGCTTTCTTT; CDR3: CASSWGEDRDTEAFF
D: TRBD1; size: NA; length: 13; J: TRBJ1-4; V: TRBV19; DNA: TGTGCCAGTAGGGACAGGGGTGGCGAAAAACTGTTTTTT; CDR3: CASRDRGGEKLFF
D: TRBD2; size: NA; length: 15; J: TRBJ2-7; V: TRBV12-5; DNA: TGTGCTAGTGGCCCTCCGGGACTAACAACCTACGAGCAGTACTTC; CDR3: CASGPPGLTTYEQYF
D: NA; size: NA; length: 12; J: TRBJ2-1; V: TRBV5-1; DNA: TGCGCCAGCAATATACAGGGTAATGAGCAGTTCTTC; CDR3: CASNIQGNEQFF
D: NA; size: NA; length: 17; J: TRBJ2-6; V: TRBV6-1; DNA: TGTGCCAGCAGAGAAAGAGTTACGGGCTCTGGGGCCAACGTCCTGACTTTC; CDR3: CASRERVTGSGANVLTF
D: NA; size: NA; length: 15; J: TRBJ2-7; V: TRBV25-1; DNA: TGTGCCAGCAGTGAAGCGGGGAAGAGCTCCTACGAGCAGTACTTC; CDR3: CASSEAGKSSYEQYF